This T cell receptor (beta chain) derives from a study of sequential checkpoint blockade in melanoma. V dropped 5 bases and J dropped 4; count of bases not matched to a gene: 6. The CDR3 runs 14 residues. CDR1 PRHDT and CDR2 FYEKMQ come from the germline V gene (reference sequence). The treatment denotes: randomized to nivolumab then ipilimumab (arm A) or the reverse (arm B). Clones were read by immunoSEQ multiplex PCR, and TCRdb kept only the in-frame ones, dropping some. Of some 10,000 clones listed, about three quarters are singletons. This clone was detected only a few times. The TCR comes from a human donor with melanoma. The material was CD8+ T cells sorted from blood (inferred from file names), obtained from a patient given nivolumab and ipilimumab in sequence. The genes are TRBV13 and TRBJ2-5; 8 bases match TRBD2. This CDR3 reads CASSPGRGGETQYF. The DNA for the CDR3 is TGTGCCAGCAGCCCAGGACGGGGGGGAGAGACCCAGTACTTC.